This T cell receptor (beta chain) was captured by sequencing in a study of blood T cell repertoires in COVID-19. As for the study in general: The samples span acute and convalescent COVID-19 from the United States, Italy and Spain.

The ends were cut back, 4 bases at V and 2 bases at J, with 9 bases in the middle. Germline assignment: CDR1 SGHVS and CDR2 FQNEAQ. The CDR3 totals 15 residues. Seattle patients were enrolled during active infection and followed longitudinally. Authors' data handling: For nucleated cells, counts were estimated from reference gene primer amplification. The method was immunoSEQ multiplex PCR; TCRdb's version includes in-frame clones alone and lacks a portion of them. V, J and clone size reflect that table, while D and trimming were determined from the DNA. The sample lists almost 350,000 clones, roughly 87% occurring once.

The chain links TRBV7-8 to TRBJ1-6; D not certain. The source of this sequence is a woman aged 60-75 years with COVID-19, enrolled during active disease. Sequences were obtained from peripheral blood. The CDR3: CASSSGRTYNSPLHF. The CDR3 bases are TGTGCCAGCAGCTCGGGGAGGACCTATAATTCACCCCTCCACTTT.